Each of the 20 T cell receptor beta chains below was sequenced from the same sample in a study of T-cell reconstitution after alpha-beta-depleted transplantation in children. Researchers prepared the TCRbeta library using unique molecular identifiers, the study reports. TCRdb re-called the PCR reads through MiXCR, storing one row per CDR3 protein. Among approximately 520,000 distinct CDR3 sequences listed, approximately 10% were seen once. The sample was PBMCs, mostly from graft donor cells, taken 180 days after TCRalphabeta/CD19-depleted stem cell transplant. These receptors were obtained from a female patient aged 2 to 10 who had a stem cell transplant for aplastic anemia, so the T cells may come from the graft donor.

This clonotype has a handful of counts. The chain employs TRBV9 and TRBJ2-1; TRBD1 matches at 8 bases. CDR1 is SGDLS, CDR2 YYNGEE, per germline. The CDR3 sequence is 14 residues long. Trimming removed 6 bases from V and 7 bases from J; junction bases left unmatched: 9. CDR3 protein: CASNPGGAVNEQFF. The CDR3, as DNA: TGTGCCAGCAACCCAGGGGGCGCCGTGAATGAGCAGTTCTTC.

In DNA, the CDR3 is TGTGCCAGCAGCGCCGACAGGGCCCCATCCTACAATGAGCAGTTCTTC. This encodes CASSADRAPSYNEQFF. The V call is TRBV7-3, the J call TRBJ2-1, with 7 bases aligning to TRBD1. V lost 5 bases and J lost 1; bases outside the gene matches: 8. The CDR3 runs 16 residues. In germline, CDR1 is SGHTA, CDR2 FQGTGA.

This clonotype was recorded many times. J is TRBJ1-1 and V is TRBV29-1; D might be TRBD1 (6 bases). Trimming removed 1 base from V and 0 bases from J, with 9 bases in between. The CDR3 covers 14 residues. Germline CDR1 and CDR2: SQVTM and ANQGSEA. DNA of the CDR3: TGCAGCGTTGAAGTTCAGGGGATGAACACTGAAGCTTTCTTT. The encoded protein is CSVEVQGMNTEAFF.

This clonotype was picked up a small number of times. The gene calls are TRBV20-1 and TRBJ2-1; D call uncertain. The CDR3 spans 11 residues. Germline V lookup: CDR1 DFQATT, CDR2 SNEGSKA (reference sequence). V lost 3 bases and J lost 12, with 12 bases in between. The DNA for the CDR3 is TGCAGTGCTAGCTCCTTCGTCGGGCAGTTCTTC. As protein: CSASSFVGQFF.

This clonotype has a handful of counts. The chain recombines TRBV28 with TRBJ2-3; TRBD1 matches 12 bases. The germline gives CDR1 MDHEN, CDR2 SYDVKM. The CDR3 is made up of 14 amino acids. V trimming: 10 bases; J trimming: 4 bases; junction bases outside the gene matches: 6. CDR3 in amino acids: CATTGTGGADTQYF. The CDR3 DNA is TGTGCCACTACAGGGACAGGGGGCGCAGATACGCAGTATTTT.

J is TRBJ2-7 and V is TRBV4-1; no reliable D call. CDR1 and CDR2 from the germline V gene are MGHRA and YSYEKL. The CDR3 is 14 amino acids. Trimming took off 0 bases at V and 0 bases at J, with 6 bases between the two ends. In DNA, the CDR3 is TGCGCCAGCAGCCAAGACCCAGACTCCTACGAGCAGTACGTC. The encoded protein is CASSQDPDSYEQYV.

The J gene is TRBJ1-1, the V gene TRBV10-3; D gene unclear. This CDR3 is built from 14 residues. The V gene lost 6 bases and the J gene lost 1 base, with 12 bases spanning the gap. Germline lookup yields CDR1 ENHRY and CDR2 SYGVKD. The CDR3 spells CAIRTSGPNTEAFF. Written as DNA, the CDR3 is TGTGCCATCAGAACTTCTGGACCGAACACTGAAGCTTTCTTT.

This clonotype was recorded a few times. This CDR3 reads CASSQEGDTAYVDTQYF. For the CDR3, the DNA is TGTGCCAGCAGCCAAGAAGGCGACACGGCCTACGTAGATACGCAGTATTTT. The V call is TRBV3-1, the J call TRBJ2-3; D gene unclear. Trimming cost V 0 bases and J 5 bases, with 18 bases left between them. The CDR3 spans 17 residues. The germline V gene encodes CDR1 LGHDT and CDR2 YNNKEL (reference sequence).

This chain uses TRBV7-2 with TRBJ1-3; D ambiguous. Germline V CDR1 and CDR2: SGHTA, FQGNSA. Trimming took 5 bases from V and 0 from J, leaving 11 bases between them. The CDR3 length is 15 residues. The CDR3 DNA follows: TGTGCCAGCAGCCCCCTACCGAGCTCTGGAAACACCATATATTTT. This translates into CASSPLPSSGNTIYF.

The chain couples TRBV13 to TRBJ2-5, with 12 bases lining up with TRBD2. The J segment lost 7 bases and the V segment lost 5 bases, leaving 8 bases of the junction unmatched. The CDR3 totals 15 residues. From germline, CDR1 is PRHDT and CDR2 FYEKMQ (reference sequence). CDR3 loop: CASSRTSGAFRTQYF. In DNA, the CDR3 is TGTGCCAGCAGCCGGACTAGCGGGGCCTTCCGGACCCAGTACTTC.

This clonotype was observed a handful of times. J is TRBJ2-3 and V is TRBV7-9; no clear D gene. Trimming left V 5 bases short and J 2 bases short, with 17 bases between. In germline, CDR1 is SEHNR, CDR2 FQNEAQ (reference sequence). This CDR3 comprises 16 residues. This CDR3 is CASSDLAQTLTDTQYF. DNA for the CDR3: TGTGCCAGCAGCGACTTAGCTCAAACTCTCACAGATACGCAGTATTTT.

This clonotype was seen a few times. V and J are TRBV11-2 and TRBJ1-2, with no clear D. The CDR3 has 14 amino acids. V lost 0 bases and J 9 bases, leaving 14 bases between the germline ends. Germline CDR1 is SGHAT and CDR2 is FQNNGV. CDR3 sequence: CASSLDWSERRYTF. The CDR3 coding sequence is TGTGCCAGCAGCTTAGACTGGTCAGAACGTCGCTACACCTTC.

The chain employs TRBV13 and TRBJ2-1, with unresolved D. There are 14 residues in the CDR3. Trimming left V 3 bases short and J 2 bases short, with 8 bases between. Germline V gene sequence: CDR1 PRHDT, CDR2 FYEKMQ (reference sequence). As DNA, the CDR3 is TGTGCCAGCAGCTTTCTGGGAACCTACAATGAGCAGTTCTTC. This sequence encodes CASSFLGTYNEQFF. Full variable domain (rest looked up from reference TRBV13 and TRBJ2-1): AAGVIQSPRHLIKEKRETATLKCYPIPRHDTVYWYQQGPGQDPQFLISFYEKMQSDKGSIPDRFSAQQFSDYHSELNMSSLELGDSALYFCASSFLGTYNEQFFGPGTRLTVL.

This clonotype turned up a few times. The rearrangement joins TRBV6-5 to TRBJ2-1; the match to TRBD1 covers 7 bases. The CDR3 totals 15 residues. The V gene's germline CDR1 is MNHEY and CDR2 SVGAGI. The trim removed 2 bases at V and 9 bases at J, leaving 10 bases unmatched. The CDR3 DNA is TGTGCCAGCAGTTACGGGACAGTAAACTTCGGTGAGCAGTTCTTC. Translating gives CASSYGTVNFGEQFF.

This clonotype was observed many times. V usage is TRBV6-5 and J usage is TRBJ1-1, with D tentatively TRBD1 (5 bases). This CDR3 has 11 amino acids. Germline V gene lookup returns CDR1 MNHEY and CDR2 SVGAGI. V lost 5 bases and J lost 11, with 12 bases in between. The CDR3 DNA reads as TGTGCCAGCAGTCAGGGCCTGGGTGCTTTCTTT. Its translation is CASSQGLGAFF.

The sample holds a few counts of this clonotype. The chain joins TRBV15 to TRBJ1-5; TRBD1 aligns across 11 bases. J lost 2 bases, V lost 5 bases, and 5 bases had no gene match. The CDR3 covers 16 residues. Germline-derived CDR1 and CDR2 are LNHNV and YYDKDF (reference sequence). CDR3 loop: CATSVWDRGGNQPQHF. In nucleotides, the CDR3 is TGTGCCACCAGCGTATGGGACAGGGGGGGCAATCAGCCCCAGCATTTT.

Only a few counts were recorded for this clonotype. J is TRBJ2-7 and V is TRBV20-1; 7 bases agree with TRBD2. The CDR3 spans 15 residues. In germline, CDR1 is DFQATT, CDR2 SNEGSKA (reference sequence). Germline trimming cut 5 bases from V and 0 bases from J; bases unmatched to any gene: 10. The CDR3 DNA reads as TGCAGTGCTTATCCGACTAGCCTTAGCTCCTACGAGCAGTACTTC. It translates to CSAYPTSLSSYEQYF.

The V gene is TRBV29-1, the J gene TRBJ1-5, with 7 bases that match TRBD1. V lost 7 bases and J lost 3; bases outside the gene matches: 6. Looked up from germline, CDR1 is SQVTM and CDR2 is ANQGSEA. The CDR3 spans 13 residues. The CDR3 sequence is CSAIQGHNQPQHF. The CDR3 bases are TGCAGCGCTATACAGGGGCACAATCAGCCCCAGCATTTT. The full variable domain, rest sourced from reference TRBV29-1 and TRBJ1-5, is SAVISQKPSRDICQRGTSLTIQCQVDSQVTMMFWYRQQPGQSLTLIATANQGSEATYESGFVIDKFPISRPNLTFSTLTVSNMSPEDSSIYLCSAIQGHNQPQHFGDGTRLSIL.

This clonotype was seen a handful of times. In DNA form, the CDR3 reads TGTGCCAGCAGTTTAGCAGTAGCCTACGAGCAGTACTTC. Translated, it gives CASSLAVAYEQYF. This chain joins TRBV12-3 or TRBV12-4 and TRBJ2-7; no clear D gene. V shed 0 bases and J shed 2 bases, with 5 bases lying between them. This CDR3 contains 13 residues.

This clonotype was picked up a small number of times. The rearrangement uses TRBV15 and TRBJ2-1, with 9 bases that match TRBD1. Germline CDR1 is LNHNV and CDR2 is YYDKDF (reference sequence). The CDR3 has 15 residues. V was clipped by 5 bases and J by 6 bases; unmatched bases: 8. The chain's CDR3 is CATSEYRDRANEQFF. CDR3 DNA: TGTGCCACCAGCGAATACCGGGACAGGGCCAATGAGCAGTTCTTC.